The sequence of this T cell receptor beta chain was determined in a study of cytomegalovirus exposure and HLA in healthy donors. Regarding this clone: No antigen is known for it.

The study, taken as a whole, reports: Overall, about 160 TCR beta chains were annotated as cytomegalovirus-associated. Accurate prediction of HLA-A and HLA-B alleles (for most subjects) was reportedly achieved from TCR beta sequences. A reported reduction in N-insertions relative to the roughly 710-donor mean was seen in an Asian-associated ancestry cluster in a later analysis.

Germline loops: CDR1 MDHEN, CDR2 SYDVKM. This CDR3 comprises 12 residues. The V end was cut by 6 bases, the J end by 6 bases, with 11 bases between. Use of 60 Vbeta and 13 Jbeta primers characterized the PCR. Repertoires were generated with immunoSEQ multiplex PCR, while TCRdb's copy carries only in-frame clones and drops some. The sample holds approximately 150,000 clones; just over 75% are singletons and the top ten take approximately 1.5%. The J gene is TRBJ1-1, the V gene TRBV28; unclear D gene. The specimen was PBMCs. This TCR derives from a woman in her twenties or thirties in good health and CMV-seropositive. The CDR3 is CASRTGAPEAFF. Written as DNA, the CDR3 is TGTGCCAGCAGGACGGGTGCGCCTGAAGCTTTCTTT.